Listed below are T cell receptor beta chains from one sample, sequenced in a study of cytomegalovirus exposure and HLA in healthy donors. The assay was immunoSEQ multiplex PCR, and TCRdb's table has in-frame clones only and misses some. The profile covers roughly 130,000 clones, with approximately 72% appearing a single time and less than 3.5% taken by the ten largest. The source material was PBMCs. Receptors were obtained from a human donor in good health. Both conserved end residues are part of each CDR3. Each record gives: clone size, V gene, J gene, D gene, CDR3 protein, CDR3 DNA. A D gene is named only where the DNA matches it firmly. The size of a clone is reported for some rows only, either as once, few or many, or as a class for expanded clones.

.	TRBV4-2	TRBJ2-7	TRBD1	CASSPRTGTYEQYF	TGTGCCAGCAGCCCCAGGACAGGGACCTACGAGCAGTACTTC
.	TRBV9	TRBJ1-3	.	CASSEQTGSGNTIYF	TGTGCCAGCAGCGAACAAACAGGATCTGGAAACACCATATATTTT
.	TRBV6-5	TRBJ1-1	.	CASSPPLNTEAFF	TGTGCCAGCAGTCCCCCATTGAACACTGAAGCTTTCTTT
.	TRBV6-4	TRBJ2-5	TRBD1	CASSPGQDQETQYF	TGTGCCAGCAGTCCAGGACAGGACCAAGAGACCCAGTACTTC
.	TRBV19	TRBJ1-1	.	CASSFGGPGTEAFF	TGTGCCAGTAGCTTCGGGGGGCCGGGCACTGAAGCTTTCTTT
.	TRBV5-1	TRBJ2-7	.	CASSLSGVGLLGEQYF	TGCGCCAGCAGCCTATCGGGAGTTGGGCTGCTAGGCGAGCAGTACTTC
.	TRBV19	TRBJ1-2	TRBD1	CASSADRLFNYGYTF	TGTGCCAGTAGTGCGGACAGGTTGTTTAACTATGGCTACACCTTC
.	TRBV4-2	TRBJ2-1	TRBD2	CASSRSGLAGGLNEQFF	TGTGCCAGCAGCCGATCGGGACTAGCGGGGGGGCTGAATGAGCAGTTCTTC
.	TRBV7-9	TRBJ2-2	.	CASSKTVARAGELFF	TGTGCCAGCAGCAAGACCGTAGCGCGTGCCGGGGAGCTGTTTTTT
.	TRBV6-6	TRBJ1-1	TRBD1	CASSTTGGYTEAFF	TGTGCCAGCAGCACTACAGGGGGCTACACTGAAGCTTTCTTT
.	TRBV7-2	TRBJ2-5	.	CASSPQAGQETQYF	TGTGCCAGCAGCCCCCAGGCGGGACAAGAGACCCAGTACTTC
.	TRBV4-2	TRBJ2-5	TRBD2	CASSQDPLAGGTQYF	TGTGCCAGCAGCCAAGATCCCCTAGCGGGGGGGACCCAGTACTTC
.	TRBV28	TRBJ2-3	TRBD2	CASNKLASGTGTQYF	TGTGCCAGCAATAAACTGGCTAGCGGGACGGGTACGCAGTATTTT
medium-sized	TRBV30	TRBJ1-1	TRBD1	CAWRMDRRTEAFF	TGTGCCTGGAGGATGGACAGGCGGACCGAAGCTTTCTTT
few	TRBV5-1	TRBJ2-5	.	CASSRLVKETQYF	TGCGCCAGCAGCCGACTAGTTAAAGAGACCCAGTACTTC
.	TRBV6-5	TRBJ2-7	.	CASIGGPNYEQYF	TGTGCCAGCATCGGGGGTCCAAACTACGAGCAGTACTTC
.	TRBV30	TRBJ2-5	TRBD2	CAWTPGLAAPQYF	TGTGCCTGGACCCCGGGGCTAGCGGCTCCTCAGTACTTC
.	TRBV5-8	TRBJ2-6	TRBD2	CASTPGGIPSGANVLTF	TGTGCCAGCACCCCGGGGGGGATTCCTTCTGGGGCCAACGTCCTGACTTTC
.	TRBV19	TRBJ1-5	.	CASKSGGLRPNSNQPQHF	TGTGCCAGTAAATCGGGGGGCCTCCGTCCCAATAGCAATCAGCCCCAGCATTTT
.	TRBV15	TRBJ1-1	.	CATSKDRWTEAFF	TGTGCCACCAGCAAAGACAGGTGGACTGAAGCTTTCTTT
.	TRBV11-2	TRBJ1-1	.	CASSLGPNTEAFF	TGTGCCAGCAGCTTAGGGCCGAACACTGAAGCTTTCTTT
.	TRBV19	TRBJ1-5	TRBD1	CASSRQGGYQPQHF	TGTGCCAGTAGTCGACAGGGTGGGTATCAGCCCCAGCATTTT
.	TRBV5-1	TRBJ1-1	TRBD1	CASSLVTGQGVAAFF	TGCGCCAGCAGCTTGGTTACGGGACAGGGTGTAGCAGCTTTCTTT
.	TRBV11-2	TRBJ2-7	TRBD1	CASSRDRVSYEQYF	TGTGCCAGCAGCCGCGACAGGGTCTCCTACGAGCAGTACTTC
.	TRBV18	TRBJ2-1	TRBD2	CASSPPLLGLAGIYEQFF	TGTGCCAGCTCACCACCGTTATTAGGCCTAGCGGGCATATATGAGCAGTTCTTC
few	TRBV11-3	TRBJ2-3	.	CASSPGGRSTDTQYF	TGTGCCAGCAGCCCTGGCGGCCGCAGCACAGATACGCAGTATTTT
.	TRBV19	TRBJ2-1	TRBD2	CASSSTTGLAGASRFF	TGTGCCAGTAGTAGCACAACGGGACTAGCGGGGGCGTCTCGGTTCTTC
.	TRBV27	TRBJ2-7	.	CASISTGSYEQYF	TGTGCCAGCATCTCCACAGGGTCCTACGAGCAGTACTTC
.	TRBV4-1	TRBJ2-3	TRBD2	CASSETSGARTDTQYF	TGCGCCAGCAGCGAGACTAGCGGGGCACGCACAGATACGCAGTATTTT
.	TRBV15	TRBJ1-4	.	CATSRDQFVLGGKEKLFF	TGTGCCACCAGCAGAGATCAATTCGTCCTTGGGGGGAAGGAAAAACTGTTTTTT
.	TRBV7-3	TRBJ2-7	TRBD2	CASSPRGAREEGSDEQYF	TGTGCCAGCAGCCCTCGGGGGGCGCGGGAGGAGGGTTCAGACGAGCAGTACTTC
once	TRBV5-4	TRBJ1-2	TRBD1	CASSSRGNGNYGYTF	TGTGCCAGCAGCTCCAGGGGGAACGGTAACTATGGCTACACCTTC
.	TRBV7-3	TRBJ2-7	.	CASSHLGGGGYEQYF	TGTGCCAGCAGCCACCTAGGTGGGGGAGGCTACGAGCAGTACTTC
.	TRBV29-1	TRBJ1-2	.	CSVSPRVNYGYTF	TGCAGCGTTTCCCCCCGGGTTAACTATGGCTACACCTTC
few	TRBV30	TRBJ1-6	TRBD1	CAWTMGQGRYSPLHF	TGTGCCTGGACCATGGGACAGGGGAGATACTCACCCCTCCACTTT
.	TRBV2	TRBJ2-7	.	CASRGERASSYEQYF	TGTGCCAGCAGGGGGGAGCGGGCTAGCTCCTACGAGCAGTACTTC
.	TRBV29-1	TRBJ1-4	TRBD1	CSVGQVGEKLFF	TGCAGCGTCGGACAGGTGGGAGAAAAACTGTTTTTT
.	TRBV7-3	TRBJ2-7	TRBD2	CASSLGLAGVGEQYF	TGTGCCAGCAGCCTTGGACTAGCGGGAGTCGGCGAGCAGTACTTC
once	TRBV7-8	TRBJ2-1	.	CASSLVGAGQFF	TGTGCCAGCAGCTTAGTAGGGGCTGGGCAGTTCTTC
.	TRBV7-7	TRBJ2-5	TRBD2	CASSLTPGTTSQETQYF	TGTGCTAGCAGCTTAACCCCAGGGACTACTAGCCAAGAGACCCAGTACTTC
.	TRBV6-1	TRBJ2-2	TRBD2	CASSERSSGATGNTGELFF	TGTGCCAGCAGTGAAAGGTCTAGCGGGGCCACAGGGAACACCGGGGAGCTGTTTTTT
.	TRBV25-1	TRBJ1-4	.	CASQDNEKLFF	TGTGCCAGCCAGGATAATGAAAAACTGTTTTTT
.	TRBV6-5	TRBJ1-2	.	CASRTGPNYGYTF	TGTGCCAGCAGGACAGGCCCTAACTATGGCTACACCTTC
.	TRBV5-5	TRBJ2-7	.	CASSWGDTGYEQYF	TGTGCCAGCAGCTGGGGCGACACGGGCTACGAGCAGTACTTC
few	TRBV10-3	TRBJ1-1	TRBD1	CAINRGGGNTEAFF	TGTGCCATCAACAGGGGTGGAGGGAACACTGAAGCTTTCTTT
.	TRBV2	TRBJ2-5	.	CASSGNRQETQYF	TGTGCCAGCAGTGGGAACAGACAAGAGACCCAGTACTTC
few	TRBV27	TRBJ2-3	.	CASSLGQGSTDTQYF	TGTGCCAGCAGTTTAGGGCAAGGATCCACAGATACGCAGTATTTT
.	TRBV6-5	TRBJ1-6	.	CASSYGQGNNSPLHF	TGTGCCAGCAGTTATGGCCAGGGAAATAATTCACCCCTCCACTTT
.	TRBV9	TRBJ2-3	.	CASSVSGSTDTQYF	TGTGCCAGCAGCGTATCCGGGAGCACAGATACGCAGTATTTT
.	TRBV18	TRBJ2-5	.	CASLSGETQYF	TGTGCCAGCCTAAGCGGAGAGACCCAGTACTTC
.	TRBV28	TRBJ2-3	TRBD2	CASSLPLAGVGTDTQYF	TGTGCCAGCAGTCTCCCTCTAGCGGGAGTTGGGACAGATACGCAGTATTTT
.	TRBV19	TRBJ2-2	TRBD2	CASSPETSGGHTGELFF	TGTGCCAGTAGTCCCGAGACTAGCGGGGGGCACACCGGGGAGCTGTTTTTT
.	TRBV5-6	TRBJ2-7	TRBD1	CASSLLGQLSYEQYF	TGTGCCAGCAGCTTGTTGGGACAGCTATCCTACGAGCAGTACTTC
.	TRBV9	TRBJ1-3	.	CASSVATRVGPGTIYF	TGTGCCAGCAGCGTAGCTACGAGGGTAGGGCCTGGCACCATATATTTT